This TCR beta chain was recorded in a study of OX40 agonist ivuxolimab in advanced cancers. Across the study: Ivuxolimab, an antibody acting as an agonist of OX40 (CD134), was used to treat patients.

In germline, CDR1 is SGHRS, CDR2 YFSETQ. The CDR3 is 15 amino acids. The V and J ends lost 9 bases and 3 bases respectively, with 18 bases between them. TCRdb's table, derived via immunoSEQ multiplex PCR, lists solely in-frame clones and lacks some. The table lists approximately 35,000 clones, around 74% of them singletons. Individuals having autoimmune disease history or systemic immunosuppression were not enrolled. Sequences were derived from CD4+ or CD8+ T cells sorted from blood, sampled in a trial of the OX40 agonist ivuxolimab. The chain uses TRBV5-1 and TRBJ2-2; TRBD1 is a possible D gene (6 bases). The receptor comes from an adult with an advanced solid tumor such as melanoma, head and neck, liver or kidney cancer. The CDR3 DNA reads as TGCGCCACCTTTAGTGGGAAGGGGGACACCGGGGAGCTGTTTTTT. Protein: CATFSGKGDTGELFF.